The 22 T cell receptor beta chains given below trace back to one sample, sequenced in a study of regulatory T cells in long-lasting Graves disease. The authors built TCR beta libraries using iRepertoire HTBI primers and Arm-PCR of CDR3 regions. TCRdb re-called the multiplex PCR reads with MiXCR, one entry per CDR3 protein. The repertoire has roughly 430,000 distinct CDR3 sequences, about 17% of them found once; the top ten carry approximately 11%. The time point is: newly diagnosed GD, antithyroid drugs for less than 3 months. The TCR library was made from RNA extracted from PBMCs. The same data also contributed to another study, on T cells in Graves' hyperthyroidism and ophthalmopathy.

The input for sequencing was peripheral blood mononuclear cells (PBMCs), taken at new diagnosis, from a patient treated with antithyroid drugs. The source of these receptors is a woman aged 30 to 39 with Graves disease.

This clonotype turned up a few times. The rearrangement links TRBV11-3 to TRBJ2-2; tentatively, D is TRBD1 or TRBD2 (6 bases each). V was trimmed by 5 bases and J by 4 bases, leaving 11 bases between them. CDR1 is SGHNT, CDR2 YENEEA, per germline. The CDR3 has 14 amino acids. The CDR3, as DNA: TGTGCCAGCAGCCGAGGGGGGAGCACCGGGGAGCTGTTTTTT. Translated: CASSRGGSTGELFF.

This clonotype has ten or more counts. This chain uses TRBV9 with TRBJ1-2, with D unresolved. The germline V gene encodes CDR1 SGDLS and CDR2 YYNGEE. V lost 2 bases, J lost 3 bases, and 17 bases lay in between. The CDR3 consists of 16 residues. CDR3 sequence: CASSVSAGPRDYGYTF. The DNA of the CDR3 is TGTGCCAGCAGCGTCAGTGCAGGCCCAAGGGACTATGGCTACACCTTC.

This clonotype was seen a few times. This CDR3 is CASSLYGAQSTGELFF. The CDR3 DNA is TGCGCCAGCAGCTTGTATGGGGCCCAAAGTACCGGGGAGCTGTTTTTT. This rearrangement joins TRBV5-1 to TRBJ2-2, with D maybe TRBD1 (5 bases). This CDR3 contains 16 residues. V lost 1 base to trimming and J lost 5 bases, with 15 bases between them. The germline V gene has CDR1 SGHRS and CDR2 YFSETQ.

CDR3 residues: CASSLAPGRSPLHF. CDR3 DNA: TGCGCCAGCAGCTTGGCCCCGGGACGTTCACCCCTCCACTTT. The chain uses TRBV5-1 and TRBJ1-6, with a tentative D call TRBD1 (5 bases). The CDR3 contains 14 residues. CDR1 and CDR2 from the germline V gene are SGHRS and YFSETQ. The ends were cut back, 0 bases at V and 9 bases at J, with 10 bases in the middle.

This rearrangement joins TRBV19 to TRBJ2-7; TRBD2 is a possible D gene (5 bases). The CDR3 is 14 residues long. Germline assignment: CDR1 LNHDA and CDR2 SQIVND (reference sequence). V lost 6 bases to trimming and J lost 7 bases, with 19 bases between them. The DNA of the CDR3 is TGTGCCAGTAGCCCAGGCTCTGGCCCGGGGGAGCAGTACTTC. This codes for CASSPGSGPGEQYF.

This clonotype has a count of ten or more. The chain has TRBV13 and TRBJ2-7; either TRBD1 or TRBD2 may supply D (5 bases each). The CDR3 covers 17 residues. V shed 3 bases and J shed 0 bases, with 18 bases lying between them. CDR1 is PRHDT, CDR2 FYEKMQ, per germline (reference sequence). The CDR3 spells CASSFGAEGLASYEQYF. CDR3 nucleotides: TGTGCCAGCAGCTTCGGAGCCGAGGGGCTAGCCTCCTACGAGCAGTACTTC.

This clonotype was recorded many times. This chain links TRBV7-2 with TRBJ1-1; D gene unclear. CDR3 length equals 13 residues. Germline loops: CDR1 SGHTA, CDR2 FQGNSA. V was shortened by 6 bases and J by 0 bases, with 8 bases between the two germline ends. The CDR3 loop is CASSPPMNTEAFF. CDR3 DNA sequence: TGTGCCAGCAGTCCTCCCATGAACACTGAAGCTTTCTTT. Combining the CDR3 with reference TRBV7-2 and TRBJ1-1 gives the whole variable domain GAGVSQSPSNKVTEKGKDVELRCDPISGHTALYWYRQSLGQGLEFLIYFQGNSAPDKSGLPSDRFSAERTGGSVSTLTIQRTQQEDSAVYLCASSPPMNTEAFFGQGTRLTVV.

This clonotype was seen ten or more times. This rearrangement joins TRBV2 to TRBJ1-2, with 8 positions matching TRBD1. The CDR3 is 15 residues long. Germline V gene lookup returns CDR1 SNHLY and CDR2 FYNNEI. With 6 bases clipped from V and 6 bases from J, the junction kept 12 bases outside the gene matches. CDR3 coding DNA: TGTGCCAGCAGGGGTGGACAGGGTTCGGCCCATGGCTACACCTTC. Translating gives CASRGGQGSAHGYTF. Using reference TRBV2 and TRBJ1-2 for the parts outside the CDR3, the full variable domain is EPEVTQTPSHQVTQMGQEVILRCVPISNHLYFYWYRQILGQKVEFLVSFYNNEISEKSEIFDDQFSVERPDGSNFTLKIRSTKLEDSAMYFCASRGGQGSAHGYTFGSGTRLTVV.

There are many counts of this clonotype. The rearrangement uses TRBV3-1 and TRBJ2-7; 9 nucleotides agree with TRBD2. J lost 5 bases, V lost 0 bases, and 5 bases had no gene match. From germline, CDR1 is LGHDT and CDR2 YNNKEL (reference sequence). This CDR3 has 15 residues. The CDR3 protein is CASSQDPAGGNEQYF. CDR3 DNA: TGTGCCAGCAGCCAAGATCCAGCGGGAGGAAACGAGCAGTACTTC.

This chain links TRBV7-3 with TRBJ2-5; 10 nucleotides agree with TRBD2. V trimming: 2 bases; J trimming: 4 bases; junction bases outside the gene matches: 7. CDR1 and CDR2 from the germline V gene are SGHTA and FQGTGA. CDR3 length equals 16 residues. The CDR3 sequence: CASSLGLAETGETQYF. CDR3 in DNA: TGTGCCAGCAGCTTAGGACTAGCGGAGACGGGAGAGACCCAGTACTTC.

This clonotype has only a few counts. This chain links TRBV2 with TRBJ2-7; the match to TRBD2 covers 8 bases. V shed 8 bases, J shed 5 bases, and the junction held 8 bases outside the gene matches. Germline V lookup: CDR1 SNHLY, CDR2 FYNNEI. This CDR3 spans 13 amino acids. CDR3 bases: TGTGCCAGCTCCTCCCGGGAGGGAAACGAGCAGTACTTC. Translated, it gives CASSSREGNEQYF. The full variable domain, completed using reference TRBV2 and TRBJ2-7, is EPEVTQTPSHQVTQMGQEVILRCVPISNHLYFYWYRQILGQKVEFLVSFYNNEISEKSEIFDDQFSVERPDGSNFTLKIRSTKLEDSAMYFCASSSREGNEQYFGPGTRLTVT.

This clonotype came up many times. The chain uses TRBV20-1 and TRBJ2-1; D remains unclear. Germline V gives CDR1 DFQATT, CDR2 SNEGSKA (reference sequence). The V gene lost 5 bases and the J gene lost 8 bases, with 16 bases spanning the gap. The CDR3 covers 13 residues. The CDR3 protein is CSAPTGHGDEQFF. The CDR3 DNA reads as TGCAGTGCTCCTACCGGGCATGGGGATGAGCAGTTCTTC.

This clonotype was counted many times. One junction end does not reproduce the germline sequence, and a read error may be involved. This chain links TRBV28 with TRBJ2-3; D is possibly TRBD2 (6 bases). The germline CDR1 and CDR2 sequences are MDHEN and SYDVKM. CDR3 length: 14 residues. Written as DNA, the CDR3 is TGTGCCAGCAGCCCTTTCGGGAGCACAGATGCGCAGTATTTT. It translates to CASSPFGSTDAQYF.

This clonotype was detected many times. This chain links TRBV12-5 with TRBJ2-5; either TRBD1 or TRBD2 may fit D (5 bases each). CDR1 is LGHNT and CDR2 is FRNRAP in the germline V gene. Trimming stripped 11 bases from V and 0 bases from J, with 13 bases between. The CDR3 is 13 amino acids. CDR3 protein: CASAPGHQETQYF. CDR3 nucleotides: TGTGCTTCAGCCCCGGGACACCAAGAGACCCAGTACTTC.

This clonotype was seen only a few times. A read error may produce the germline difference seen at one junction end. V gene TRBV7-7 combines with J gene TRBJ2-5; D remains unclear. Germline values: CDR1 SSHAT, CDR2 FNYEAQ (reference sequence). The CDR3 length is 15 residues. Here the CDR3 DNA reads TGTGCTAGCAGCTTATACCCGGGCCCGAAGGAGACCCAGTACTTC. Its translation is CASSLYPGPKETQYF.

The chain recombines TRBV5-1 with TRBJ1-3; the D is unclear. V lost 0 bases, J lost 3 bases, and 10 bases lay in between. Germline CDR1 is SGHRS and CDR2 is YFSETQ. The CDR3 runs 15 residues. Here the CDR3 reads CASSLAIGGGNTIYF. The CDR3 DNA sequence: TGCGCCAGCAGCTTGGCCATCGGAGGTGGAAACACCATATATTTT.

This clonotype has ten or more counts. The chain employs TRBV2 and TRBJ2-5, with a weak D call TRBD1 (5 bases). The CDR3 runs to 15 residues. The V and J ends lost 6 bases and 6 bases respectively, with 20 bases between them. The V gene's germline CDR1 is SNHLY and CDR2 FYNNEI. The CDR3 is CASSLDSSTLKTQYF. Here the CDR3 DNA reads TGTGCCAGCAGCCTTGACAGTTCCACCCTCAAGACCCAGTACTTC.

In its sample, this clonotype was seen many times. This chain links TRBV30 with TRBJ2-1; D may match TRBD1 or TRBD2 (6 bases each). V dropped 0 bases and J dropped 3 bases, with 15 bases sitting between them. Germline V gives CDR1 GTSNPN, CDR2 SVGIG (reference sequence). CDR3 size: 16 residues. The CDR3 loop reads CAWSVGGKRVYNEQFF. For the CDR3, the DNA is TGTGCCTGGAGTGTAGGGGGGAAGAGAGTCTACAATGAGCAGTTCTTC.

The chain recombines TRBV28 with TRBJ2-6; D assignment may be TRBD1 or TRBD2 (5 bases each). Trimming shortened V by 3 bases and J by 0 bases, and 24 bases separated the two germline ends. Germline CDR1 is MDHEN and CDR2 is SYDVKM. The CDR3 totals 21 residues. The CDR3 loop is CASSFWNVRDLPGSGANVLTF. In nucleotides, the CDR3 is TGTGCCAGCAGTTTTTGGAACGTCCGGGACCTGCCAGGCTCTGGGGCCAACGTCCTGACTTTC.

A few counts support this clonotype. The CDR3 coding sequence is TGCAGTGCTTATTCCTTAGTGACGGGTCACTACGAGCAGTACTTC. It translates to CSAYSLVTGHYEQYF. The V gene is TRBV20-1, the J gene TRBJ2-7; no clear D. With 5 bases removed from V and 3 bases from J, the gap between germline ends came to 20 bases. The CDR3 consists of 15 residues. In germline, CDR1 is DFQATT, CDR2 SNEGSKA (reference sequence).

On this clonotype: The junction differs from germline at one of its ends, possibly a read error. The chain couples TRBV7-3 to TRBJ2-1, with 12 bases fitting TRBD2. The CDR3 length is 14 residues. Germline V gene sequence: CDR1 SGHTA, CDR2 FQGTGA. The CDR3 nucleotides are TGTGCTAGTGGTCTAGCGGGAGGGTACAATGAGCAGCTCTTC. It translates to CASGLAGGYNEQLF.

The chain employs TRBV5-1 and TRBJ2-3; no definite D call. The germline V and J ends were trimmed by 4 bases and 5 bases, with 20 bases remaining between them. The CDR3 sequence is 16 residues long. The V gene's germline CDR1 is SGHRS and CDR2 YFSETQ. The CDR3 sequence is CASSVTRMERIDTQYF. CDR3 in DNA: TGCGCCAGCAGCGTGACCCGGATGGAACGAATAGATACGCAGTATTTT.